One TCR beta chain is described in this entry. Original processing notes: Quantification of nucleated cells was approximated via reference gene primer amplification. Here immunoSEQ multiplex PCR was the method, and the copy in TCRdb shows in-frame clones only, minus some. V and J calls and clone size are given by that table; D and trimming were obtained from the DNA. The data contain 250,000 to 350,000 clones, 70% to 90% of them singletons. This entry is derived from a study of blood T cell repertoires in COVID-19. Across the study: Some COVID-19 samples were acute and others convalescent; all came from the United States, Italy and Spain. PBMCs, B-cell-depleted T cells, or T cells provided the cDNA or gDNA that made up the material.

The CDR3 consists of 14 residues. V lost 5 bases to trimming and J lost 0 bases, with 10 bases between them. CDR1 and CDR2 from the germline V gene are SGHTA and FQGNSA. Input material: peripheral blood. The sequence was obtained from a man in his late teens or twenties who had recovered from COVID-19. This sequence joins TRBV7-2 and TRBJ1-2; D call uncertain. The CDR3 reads CASSPSGTNYGYTF. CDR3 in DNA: TGTGCCAGCAGCCCATCGGGAACTAACTATGGCTACACCTTC.